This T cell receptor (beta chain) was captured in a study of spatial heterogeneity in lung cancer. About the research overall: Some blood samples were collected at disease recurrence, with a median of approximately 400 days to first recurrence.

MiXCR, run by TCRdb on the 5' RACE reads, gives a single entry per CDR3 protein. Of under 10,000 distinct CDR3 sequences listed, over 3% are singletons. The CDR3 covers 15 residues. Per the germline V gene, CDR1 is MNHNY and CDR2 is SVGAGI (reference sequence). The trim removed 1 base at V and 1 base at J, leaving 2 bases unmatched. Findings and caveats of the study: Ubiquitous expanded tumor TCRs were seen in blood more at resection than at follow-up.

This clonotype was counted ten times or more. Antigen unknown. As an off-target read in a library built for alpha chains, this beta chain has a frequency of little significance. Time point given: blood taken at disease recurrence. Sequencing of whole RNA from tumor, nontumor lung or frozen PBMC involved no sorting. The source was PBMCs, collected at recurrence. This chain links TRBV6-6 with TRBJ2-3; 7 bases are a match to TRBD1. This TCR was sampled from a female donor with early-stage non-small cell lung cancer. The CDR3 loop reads CASSYWTGGTDTQYF. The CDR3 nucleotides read TGTGCCAGCAGTTACTGGACAGGAGGCACAGATACGCAGTATTTT.